This entry lists 5 T cell receptor beta chains sequenced from one sample in a study of CD8+ T cells in alopecia areata. The authors sorted pooled cutaneous lymph node cells using CD4, CD8alpha, NKG2D, NKG2ACE and other markers. RNA extraction was followed by reverse transcription into cDNA, which acted as the sequencing template. Sequenced by immunoSEQ multiplex PCR; TCRdb stores in-frame clones only, minus some. This repertoire holds around 1,700 clones, and none appear only once. The material sequenced was CD8+ T cells sorted from a lymph node. The receptors derive from a C3H/HeJ mouse with alopecia areata. For this mouse line, the MHC haplotype is H2-k.

In this sample, this clone is medium-sized. The gene symbols are mouse symbols. The observed sequence ends 4 residues before the CDR3 terminus, with the missing tail filled in from the germline J gene. The chain is built from TRBV13-3 and TRBJ2-5; 7 bases agree with TRBD2. The CDR3 has 15 residues. Germline lookup yields CDR1 NNHDY and CDR2 SYVADS. Unmatched junction bases numbered 8, after V lost 4 bases and J lost 3 bases. Incomplete CDR3 DNA: TGTGCCAGCAGTCCCTATCGACTGGGACAAGAC. Amino acids: CASSPYRLGQD. The complete CDR3 reads CASSPYRLGQDTQYF.

This clone is medium-sized (0.01 to 0.1%) by share. All gene names here are mouse names. The read terminates 4 residues ahead of where the CDR3 ends, so the germline J gene completes it. The rearrangement joins TRBV5 to TRBJ2-1; perhaps TRBD1 as D (6 bases). V lost 0 bases to trimming and J lost 2 bases, with 11 bases between them. The V gene's germline CDR1 is LGHNA and CDR2 YNLKQL (reference sequence). The CDR3 is made up of 16 amino acids. The part of the CDR3 DNA that was read is TGTGCCAGCAGCCAAGAAGGTGGGACACACTATGCT. It yields the protein CASSQEGGTHYA. The whole CDR3 region reads CASSQEGGTHYAEQFF.

This clone was recorded many times. Gene names are the mouse ones. The read falls 4 residues short of the CDR3 end, and the missing part is taken from the germline J gene. The chain joins TRBV13-2 to TRBJ2-5, with 7 nucleotides matching TRBD2. Germline V gives CDR1 NNHNN, CDR2 SYGAGS (reference sequence). The CDR3 is 14 amino acids. The part of the CDR3 DNA that was read is TGTGCCAGCGGTGACTGGGGGAAAGGGGAC. Its protein product is CASGDWGKGD. The full CDR3 is CASGDWGKGDTQYF.

This clone is labeled as medium-sized (0.01 to 0.1%). Genes here carry mouse names. The sequence runs out 3 residues before the end of the CDR3; the remainder is reconstructed from the germline J gene. This chain links TRBV1 with TRBJ1-6; the D gene is possibly TRBD1 (6 bases). TRBJ1-6 is an ORF, and what it does is uncertain. The V gene lost 3 bases and the J gene lost 3 bases, with 9 bases spanning the gap. Germline V gives CDR1 NSQYPW, CDR2 LRSPGD (reference sequence). CDR3 length equals 15 residues. The CDR3 protein is CTCSAGTNYNSPLYF. The CDR3 DNA, read in part, is TGCACCTGCAGTGCCGGGACAAACTATAATTCGCCC.

Only a few counts were recorded for this clone. Gene names are the mouse ones. Read coverage stops 4 residues before the CDR3 terminus; the germline J gene supplies the remainder. Within the sample, other DNA sequences also encode this same CDR3. This sequence joins TRBV3 and TRBJ2-1; possible D gene TRBD2, 7 bases. The CDR3 sequence is 17 residues long. Trimming removed 1 base from V and 4 bases from J, with 17 bases in between. Germline CDR1 is SNHLY and CDR2 is FYNGKV (reference sequence). CDR3 DNA, as far as it was read: TGTGCCAGCAGCTTAGTCCTGGGGGAGGGGGGATATGCT. Translating gives CASSLVLGEGGYA. The whole CDR3 protein is CASSLVLGEGGYAEQFF.